The sequence of this T cell receptor (beta chain) was determined in a study of T cells after yellow fever vaccination. Germline V gene data show CDR1 as SEHNR and CDR2 as FQNEAQ (reference sequence). V was trimmed by 5 bases and J by 6 bases, leaving 11 bases between them. This CDR3 has 12 residues. Each CDR3 protein is one row after TCRdb ran MiXCR on the 5' RACE reads. Of approximately 550,000 distinct CDR3 sequences in the sample, over 15% are singletons; the top ten hold about 13%. General observations from the study: By day 5 rather than day 15, the secondary response had peaked, though it was weaker.

This clonotype was seen only a few times. Its antigen remains unidentified. The clonotype originates from a man under 40 who received the YFV17D yellow fever vaccine. The chain employs TRBV7-9 and TRBJ2-7, with D possibly being TRBD1 (6 bases). The sequences come from PBMCs, collected 15 days after the yellow fever booster vaccination. The CDR3 DNA reads as TGTGCCAGCAGCGACACAGGGCTCGAGCAGTACTTC. Its protein product is CASSDTGLEQYF.